This TCR beta chain was captured by sequencing in a study of Ad26.COV2.S vaccination and SARS-CoV-2 variants. About the research overall: Trial arm assignment for the donor was COV1001 Ad26.COV2.S.

The treatment is: roughly 19 received Ad26.COV2.S at low or high dose, single or two shots; about 5 received placebo; per-sample allocation not given. The investigators took samples on day 63 after the first vaccine or placebo injection. Points on this clone: Antigen specificity is unknown.

Germline CDR1 LGHNA, CDR2 YSLEER. The CDR3 totals 17 residues. Trimming took off 1 base at V and 5 bases at J, with 20 bases between the two ends. Overall study results and limits: Higher spike-specific TCR breadth was found in vaccine recipients than in placebo recipients.

Clones were read by immunoSEQ multiplex PCR, and TCRdb kept only the in-frame ones, dropping some. The table includes about 350,000 clones, 70% to 90% detected once. This clonotype originated in a person between 18 and 65 years old who received the Ad26.COV2.S COVID-19 vaccine or a placebo. The sample was peripheral blood, taken in a trial of Ad26.COV2.S vaccine versus placebo. This chain links TRBV4-3 with TRBJ1-1, with D perhaps matching TRBD1 (6 bases). The CDR3 spells CASSQALRTAHTTEAFF. The CDR3 nucleotides read TGCGCCAGCAGCCAAGCCCTACGGACAGCCCACACGACTGAAGCTTTCTTT.